This paragraph reports one TCR beta chain. The sample is drawn from a study of blood T cell repertoires in COVID-19. In the study overall: T cells, B-cell-depleted T cells, or PBMCs supplied cDNA or gDNA.

Libraries were prepared by immunoSEQ multiplex PCR; TCRdb keeps only in-frame clonotypes and omits some of them. This sample has about 300,000 clones, with roughly 92% found just once. The sequenced sample was peripheral blood. The receptor was isolated from a woman aged 30 to 39 with COVID-19, enrolled during active disease.

The CDR3 loop reads CATSDFTGAQMTQYF. In DNA form, the CDR3 reads TGTGCCACCAGTGATTTCACAGGGGCCCAAATGACCCAGTACTTC. The V call is TRBV24-1, the J call TRBJ2-5; 7 nucleotides line up with TRBD1. The V and J ends lost 1 base and 7 bases, in that order; junction bases with no gene match: 8. The germline CDR1 and CDR2 sequences are KGHDR and SFDVKD. There are 15 residues in the CDR3.